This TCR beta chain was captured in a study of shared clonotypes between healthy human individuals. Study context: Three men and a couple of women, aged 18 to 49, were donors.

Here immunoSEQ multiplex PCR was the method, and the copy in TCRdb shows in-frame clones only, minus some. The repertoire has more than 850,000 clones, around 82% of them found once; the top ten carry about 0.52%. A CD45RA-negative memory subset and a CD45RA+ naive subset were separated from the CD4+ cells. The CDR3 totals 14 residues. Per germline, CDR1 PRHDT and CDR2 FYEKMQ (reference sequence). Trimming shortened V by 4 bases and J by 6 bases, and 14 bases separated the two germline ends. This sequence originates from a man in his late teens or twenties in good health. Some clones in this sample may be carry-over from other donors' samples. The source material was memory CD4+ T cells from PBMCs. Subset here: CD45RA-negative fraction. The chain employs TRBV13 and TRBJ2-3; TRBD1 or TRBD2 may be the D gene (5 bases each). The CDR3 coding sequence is TGTGCCAGCAGCTCCTCCGGGGCCGGCGATACGCAGTATTTT. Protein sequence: CASSSSGAGDTQYF.